This T cell receptor (beta chain) appears in the sequencing data of a study of blood T cell repertoires in COVID-19. As for the study in general: The United States, Italy and Spain provided the acute and convalescent COVID-19 samples. In each case, the material was cDNA or gDNA derived from T cells, B-cell-depleted T cells, or PBMCs.

Germline CDR1 reads MGHRA; CDR2 reads YSYEKL. The junction had 12 bases not matched to a gene; V was cut back by 4 bases and J by 2 bases. This CDR3 spans 17 amino acids. Produced via immunoSEQ multiplex PCR; TCRdb's table is partial and in-frame only. The table shows over 250,000 clones, with 85% occurring only once. Input material: peripheral blood. This sequence originates from a human donor in a cohort sampled during active COVID-19. The gene calls are TRBV4-1 and TRBJ1-2; 8 nucleotides line up with TRBD1. The CDR3, as DNA: TGCGCCAGCAGCCCAAGGGGGAGCGGACAGGGAAACTATGGCTACACCTTC. Translation: CASSPRGSGQGNYGYTF.